This T cell receptor beta chain originates from a study of T cells in Graves' hyperthyroidism and ophthalmopathy. Study-wide findings and caveats: Most expanded thyroid clonotypes above 0.001 also appeared in blood.

On the basis of clinical symptoms, serum thyroxine and TRAb, thyroid ultrasound and orbital computed tomography, diagnoses were made. This CDR3 contains 14 residues. The germline V and J ends were trimmed by 2 bases and 4 bases, with 12 bases remaining between them. CDR1 is MNHEY and CDR2 is SVGEGT in the germline V gene. As to this clonotype: The antigen remains unidentified.

Amplified regions were TCR beta CDR3 sequences from RNA transcripts. With the HTBI primer set, the TCR CDR3 went through a first round of RT-PCR. TCRdb ran MiXCR on the multiplex PCR reads and lists one entry per CDR3 protein. The profile shows 350,000 to 400,000 distinct CDR3 sequences, about 18% of them singletons. This receptor was obtained from a woman under 30 with Graves' hyperthyroidism. This rearrangement joins TRBV6-2 or TRBV6-3 to TRBJ2-7; the D gene could be TRBD1 or TRBD2 (5 bases each). Sequencing used blood. The CDR3 DNA is TGTGCCAGCAGTTACCCGGGTGGGACGTACGAGCAGTACTTC. It translates to CASSYPGGTYEQYF.